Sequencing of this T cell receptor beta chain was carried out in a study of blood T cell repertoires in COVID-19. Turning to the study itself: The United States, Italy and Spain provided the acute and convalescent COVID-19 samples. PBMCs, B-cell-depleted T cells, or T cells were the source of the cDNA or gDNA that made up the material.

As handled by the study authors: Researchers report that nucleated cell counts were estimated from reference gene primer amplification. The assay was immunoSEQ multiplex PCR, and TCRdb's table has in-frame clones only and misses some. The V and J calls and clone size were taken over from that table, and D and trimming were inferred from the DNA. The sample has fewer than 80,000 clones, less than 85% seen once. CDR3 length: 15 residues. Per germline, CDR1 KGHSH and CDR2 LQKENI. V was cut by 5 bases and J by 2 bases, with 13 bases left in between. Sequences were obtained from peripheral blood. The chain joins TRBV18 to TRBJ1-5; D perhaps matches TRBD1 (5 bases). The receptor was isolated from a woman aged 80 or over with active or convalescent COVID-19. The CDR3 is CASSETAYGNQPQHF. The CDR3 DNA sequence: TGTGCCAGCTCAGAGACAGCCTATGGCAATCAGCCCCAGCATTTT.